This T cell receptor beta chain originates from a study of T cell repertoires in cytomegalovirus infection. This clonotype was detected a few times. CDR1 SGHTA and CDR2 FQGNSA come from the germline V gene. V dropped 2 bases and J dropped 4 bases, with 9 bases sitting between them. This CDR3 contains 14 residues. TCRdb passed the reads through MiXCR, listing each CDR3 protein once. The repertoire includes just under 550,000 distinct CDR3 sequences, 26% of them detected once, and around 14% sits in the top ten. This receptor was taken from a human donor in good health (CMV status not recorded). Some clones in this sample may be carry-over from other donors' samples. This sequence joins TRBV7-2 and TRBJ2-1; D is ambiguous. Sequencing was performed on PBMCs. The CDR3 loop reads CASSLLRLYNEQFF. The CDR3 bases are TGTGCCAGCAGCTTACTACGACTGTACAATGAGCAGTTCTTC. Full variable domain (outside the CDR3, taken from reference TRBV7-2 and TRBJ2-1): GAGVSQSPSNKVTEKGKDVELRCDPISGHTALYWYRQSLGQGLEFLIYFQGNSAPDKSGLPSDRFSAERTGGSVSTLTIQRTQQEDSAVYLCASSLLRLYNEQFFGPGTRLTVL.